These 10 T cell receptor beta chains came from one sample sequenced in a study of response to subunit inactivated influenza vaccine. A single record per CDR3 protein comes from TCRdb applying MiXCR to the RT-PCR reads. The sample has some 800,000 distinct CDR3 sequences; 20% to 25% are singletons. This specimen was PBMCs from blood, taken approximately 5 days after vaccination. The receptors shown here come from a man aged 50-59 years who received an inactivated influenza vaccine.

This clonotype was observed a few times. The V call is TRBV11-2, the J call TRBJ2-3, with D perhaps TRBD1 (6 bases). The germline CDR1 and CDR2 sequences are SGHAT and FQNNGV. V dropped 0 bases and J dropped 3 bases, with 19 bases sitting between them. The CDR3 has 18 amino acids. CDR3 loop: CASSLEGVIGTRTDTQYF. DNA for the CDR3: TGTGCCAGCAGCTTAGAGGGTGTGATCGGGACAAGGACAGATACGCAGTATTTT. The variable domain in full, completed from reference TRBV11-2 and TRBJ2-3, reads EAGVAQSPRYKIIEKRQSVAFWCNPISGHATLYWYQQILGQGPKLLIQFQNNGVVDDSQLPKDRFSAERLKGVDSTLKIQPAKLEDSAVYLCASSLEGVIGTRTDTQYFGPGTRLTVL.

This chain joins TRBV10-3 and TRBJ2-1; TRBD2 might be the D (6 bases). The CDR3 has 15 residues. Deletions cut 6 bases from V and 4 bases from J, with 16 bases between. Germline lookup yields CDR1 ENHRY and CDR2 SYGVKD. The CDR3 is CAISRDSNSYNEQFF. DNA for the CDR3: TGTGCCATCAGCCGGGACTCCAATTCTTACAATGAGCAGTTCTTC.

This clonotype was counted ten times or more. V usage is TRBV29-1 and J usage is TRBJ2-5, with 7 bases fitting TRBD1. This CDR3 contains 13 residues. CDR1 and CDR2 (germline): SQVTM, ANQGSEA. V shed 3 bases and J 5 bases; nucleotides not matched to a gene: 6. CDR3 sequence: CSVEIQGRETQYF. CDR3 DNA: TGCAGCGTTGAGATACAGGGGCGGGAGACCCAGTACTTC.

This clonotype was detected many times. The chain employs TRBV6-1 and TRBJ2-5; TRBD2 agrees at 9 bases. V gave up 6 bases and J gave up 0 bases; unmatched junction bases: 5. The V gene's germline CDR1 is MNHNS and CDR2 SASEGT. CDR3 length: 15 residues. In nucleotides, the CDR3 is TGTGCCAGCAGAGGATTAGCGGGAGACCAAGAGACCCAGTACTTC. This sequence encodes CASRGLAGDQETQYF.

The chain recombines TRBV5-1 with TRBJ1-3; 7 bases match TRBD1. Germline loops: CDR1 SGHRS, CDR2 YFSETQ. The CDR3 has 15 residues. V lost 4 bases and J lost 4; bases outside the gene matches: 8. This CDR3 reads CASSPGGAAGNTIYF. In nucleotides, the CDR3 is TGCGCCAGCAGCCCAGGGGGGGCAGCCGGAAACACCATATATTTT.

This sequence joins TRBV12-3 or TRBV12-4 and TRBJ2-1; 14 bases agree with TRBD2. The CDR3 consists of 15 residues. Trimming at V came to 6 bases and at J to 12 bases, leaving 10 bases not matched to a gene. The CDR3 DNA sequence: TGTGCCAGCAGAAGACGGGGACTAGCGGGAGCCGGGCAGTTCTTC. It yields the protein CASRRRGLAGAGQFF.

Only a few counts were recorded for this clonotype. The chain employs TRBV11-2 and TRBJ2-5; no definite D call. Germline CDR1 SGHAT, CDR2 FQNNGV. The CDR3 is 13 amino acids. V dropped 0 bases and J dropped 5 bases, with 7 bases sitting between them. The CDR3 is CASSLDEIETQYF. CDR3 DNA sequence: TGTGCCAGCAGCTTAGATGAGATCGAGACCCAGTACTTC.

This clonotype showed up just a few times. The chain links TRBV5-1 to TRBJ2-7; 12 bases map to TRBD2. Trimming removed 4 bases from V and 5 bases from J; junction bases left unmatched: 7. Germline V gives CDR1 SGHRS, CDR2 YFSETQ. This CDR3 has 15 amino acids. The CDR3 region is CASSPGLAGFDEQYF. CDR3 sequence (DNA): TGCGCCAGCAGCCCGGGACTAGCGGGTTTTGACGAGCAGTACTTC.

This clonotype was detected a few times. The rearrangement uses TRBV5-1 and TRBJ2-1, with D possibly TRBD2 on 6 matching bases. Germline V gene sequence: CDR1 SGHRS, CDR2 YFSETQ. This CDR3 is 14 amino acids long. V lost 6 bases and J lost 2, with 12 bases in between. CDR3: CASTVGGAYNEQFF. The CDR3 bases are TGCGCCAGCACCGTTGGAGGGGCCTACAATGAGCAGTTCTTC.

This clonotype was counted only a few times. The CDR3 DNA reads as TGTGCCATCAGTGCTGGGACCTACGAGCAGTACTTC. The encoded protein is CAISAGTYEQYF. The rearrangement joins TRBV10-3 to TRBJ2-7; D is ambiguous. Germline-derived CDR1 and CDR2 are ENHRY and SYGVKD. The CDR3 has 12 residues. Deletions cut 4 bases from V and 2 bases from J, with 6 bases between.